This TCR beta chain was identified during a study of blood T cell repertoires in COVID-19 (dated by TCRdb to about 2020). General notes on the study: Samples from collaborators originated in the United States, Italy and Spain and spanned both the acute and convalescent phases of COVID-19. The material from the prospective study consisted of cDNA or gDNA derived from T cells, B-cell-depleted T cells, or PBMCs. The dataset comprised deeply sampled blood TCRbeta repertoires from subjects exposed to, actively infected with, or recovered from COVID-19. A freely available public database, intended as a resource for researchers studying the immune response to SARS-CoV-2, is where the repertoires were released. Samples came from the ongoing ImmuneRACE study (first 160 participants) plus 1,254 subjects from 6 global collaborators. A de-identified subject ID, COVID-19 status, age in years and sex were almost always included in the sample metadata. HLA class I and class II types, where available, came from metadata supplied by the sample provider rather than from assay-based typing.

The CDR3 covers 16 residues, taking in both the cysteine and the phenylalanine. CDR3 DNA only is kept here, 48 bases in frame from base 1. The germline V gene yields MDHEN for CDR1 and SYDVKM for CDR2. V is cut by 7 bases and J by 0 bases, and the space between the germline ends is 15 bases. TCRbeta CDR3 regions were amplified from genomic DNA by means of the immunoSEQ Assay, a bias-controlled multiplex PCR. In the authors' own workflow: Within the assay, amplification of reference gene primers was used to estimate how many nucleated cells each sample contained. Sequence reads were collapsed and filtered to measure the absolute abundance of every unique TCRbeta CDR3 rearrangement. For each sample, productive Simpson clonality was calculated as the square root of Simpson's diversity index across productive rearrangements. TCRdb carries this immuneACCESS record with in-frame sequences only. Its versions omit some clonotypes, under half of them owing to an unresolved V gene in the studies checked, with the rest unexplained. V and J calls and clone size follow that table, whereas D and trimming were derived from the DNA. In all, the sample holds some 300,000 clones, and about 85% of those were seen once. The ten top clones hold around 4.2% of the sample.

Study-wide conclusions, independent of this receptor: The amount of clinical and demographic metadata varied by source and participant and was provided uncurated.

Details on this clone: Its antigen is currently not known. The input lacks base qualities; no much larger clone sits a single base away.

Whole blood was collected in K2EDTA tubes by collaborating institutions according to the institutions' own protocols. For TCRbeta analysis, collaborators shipped samples as frozen whole blood, isolated PBMCs, or DNA extracted from either of those sample types. This clonotype originated in a woman between 45 and 65 years old with active or convalescent COVID-19. Rearrangement joined TRBV28 to TRBJ2-2; a tentative D match to TRBD2 spans 5 bases. Sequencing was performed on peripheral blood. CDR3 sequence: CASTPPGFANTGELFF. The DNA sequence reads TGTGCCAGCACCCCTCCGGGGTTCGCGAACACCGGGGAGCTGTTTTTT.